This entry is about one T cell receptor beta chain. In the source study's methods: Nucleated cell counts were estimated from reference gene primer amplification. Method: immunoSEQ multiplex PCR; TCRdb's copy keeps in-frame clones and lacks some. For V, J and clone size, that table is used; D and trimming come from the DNA. The table shows fewer than 110,000 clones, with about four fifths occurring only once. The data stem from a study of blood T cell repertoires in COVID-19. Study details: From T cells, B-cell-depleted T cells, or PBMCs came the material, which was cDNA or gDNA.

Trimming removed 5 bases from V and 7 bases from J, with 15 bases in between. Germline lookup yields CDR1 SGHNT and CDR2 YENEEA. The length of the CDR3 is 13 residues. The specimen sequenced was peripheral blood. The chain links TRBV11-3 to TRBJ2-7, with a possible D match to TRBD1 (6 bases). The TCR was taken from a human donor in a cohort sampled during active COVID-19. In DNA, the CDR3 is TGTGCCAGCAGCCCCTCAGGGGCGAGAGAGCAGTACTTC. Encoded protein: CASSPSGAREQYF.